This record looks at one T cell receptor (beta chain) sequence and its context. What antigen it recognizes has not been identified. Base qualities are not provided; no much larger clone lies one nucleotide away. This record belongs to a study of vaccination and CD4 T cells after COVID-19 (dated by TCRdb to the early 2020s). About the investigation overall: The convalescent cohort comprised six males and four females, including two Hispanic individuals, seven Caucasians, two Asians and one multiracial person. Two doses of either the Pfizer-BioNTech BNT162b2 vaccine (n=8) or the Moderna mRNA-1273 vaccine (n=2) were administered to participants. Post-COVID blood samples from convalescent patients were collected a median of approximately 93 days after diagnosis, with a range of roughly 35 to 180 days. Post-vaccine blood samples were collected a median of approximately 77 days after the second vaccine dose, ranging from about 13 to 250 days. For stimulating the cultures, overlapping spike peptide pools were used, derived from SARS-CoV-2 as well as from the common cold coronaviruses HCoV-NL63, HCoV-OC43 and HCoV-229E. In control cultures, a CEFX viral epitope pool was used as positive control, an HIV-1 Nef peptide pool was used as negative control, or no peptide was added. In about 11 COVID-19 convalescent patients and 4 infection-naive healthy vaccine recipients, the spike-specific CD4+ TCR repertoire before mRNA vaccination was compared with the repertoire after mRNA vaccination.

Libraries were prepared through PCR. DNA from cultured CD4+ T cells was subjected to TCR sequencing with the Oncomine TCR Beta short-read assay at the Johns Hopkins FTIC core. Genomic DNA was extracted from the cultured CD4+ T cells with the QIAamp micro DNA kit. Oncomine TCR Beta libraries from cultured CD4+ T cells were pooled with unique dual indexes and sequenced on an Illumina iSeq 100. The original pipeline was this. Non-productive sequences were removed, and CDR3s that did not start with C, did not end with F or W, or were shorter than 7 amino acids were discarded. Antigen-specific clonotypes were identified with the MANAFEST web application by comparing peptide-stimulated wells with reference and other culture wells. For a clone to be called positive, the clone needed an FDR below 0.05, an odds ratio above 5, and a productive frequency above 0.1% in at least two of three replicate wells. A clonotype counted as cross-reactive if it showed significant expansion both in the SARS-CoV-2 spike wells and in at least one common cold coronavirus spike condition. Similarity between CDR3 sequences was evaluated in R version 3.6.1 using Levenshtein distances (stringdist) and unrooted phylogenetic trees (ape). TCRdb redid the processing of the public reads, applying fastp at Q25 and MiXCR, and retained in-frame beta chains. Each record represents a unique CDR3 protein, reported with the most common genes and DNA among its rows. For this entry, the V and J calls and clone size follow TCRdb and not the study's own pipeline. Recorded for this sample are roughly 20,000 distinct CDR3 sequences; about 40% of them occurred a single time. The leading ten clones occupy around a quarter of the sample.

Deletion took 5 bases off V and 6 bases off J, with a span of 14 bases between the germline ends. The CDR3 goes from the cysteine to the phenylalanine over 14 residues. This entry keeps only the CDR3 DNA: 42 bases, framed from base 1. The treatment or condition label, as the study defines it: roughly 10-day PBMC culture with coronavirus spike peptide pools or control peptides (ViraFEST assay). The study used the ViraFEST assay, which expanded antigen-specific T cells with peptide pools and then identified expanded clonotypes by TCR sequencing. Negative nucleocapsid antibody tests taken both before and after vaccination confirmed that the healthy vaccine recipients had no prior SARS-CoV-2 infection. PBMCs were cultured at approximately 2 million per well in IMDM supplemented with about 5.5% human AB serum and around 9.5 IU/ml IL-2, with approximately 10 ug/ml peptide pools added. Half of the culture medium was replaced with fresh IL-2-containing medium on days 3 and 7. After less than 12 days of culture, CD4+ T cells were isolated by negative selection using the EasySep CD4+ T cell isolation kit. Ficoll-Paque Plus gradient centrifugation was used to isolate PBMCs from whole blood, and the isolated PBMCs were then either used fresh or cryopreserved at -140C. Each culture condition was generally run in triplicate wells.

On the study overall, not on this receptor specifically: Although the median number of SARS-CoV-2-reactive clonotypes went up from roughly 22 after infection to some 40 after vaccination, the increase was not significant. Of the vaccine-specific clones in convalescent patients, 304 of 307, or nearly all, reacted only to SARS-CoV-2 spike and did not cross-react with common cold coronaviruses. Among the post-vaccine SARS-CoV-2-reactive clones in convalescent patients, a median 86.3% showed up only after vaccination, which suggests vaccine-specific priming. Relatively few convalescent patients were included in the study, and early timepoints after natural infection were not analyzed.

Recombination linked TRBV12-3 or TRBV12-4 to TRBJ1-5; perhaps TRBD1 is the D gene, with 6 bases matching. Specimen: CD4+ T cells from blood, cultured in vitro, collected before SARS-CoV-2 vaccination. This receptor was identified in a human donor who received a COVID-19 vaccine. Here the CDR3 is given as CASSPRGVGQPQHF. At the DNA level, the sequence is TGTGCCAGCAGTCCAAGGGGGGTTGGTCAGCCCCAGCATTTT.